Shown below are 11 T cell receptor beta chains from a single sample sequenced in a study of T cell changes during pregnancy in multiple sclerosis. The data were produced by immunoSEQ multiplex PCR, yet TCRdb's version contains in-frame clones alone and is incomplete. Of 35,000 to 45,000 clones detected, approximately 90% appear once; the ten largest clones hold more than 0.45%. The specimen was CD4+ T cells from peripheral blood mononuclear cells, collected in the first trimester of pregnancy. These receptor sequences come from a female donor in good health, enrolled as a control in a pregnancy study.

The chain links TRBV10-3 to TRBJ2-2; D call uncertain. Germline lookup yields CDR1 ENHRY and CDR2 SYGVKD. With 0 bases removed from V and 9 bases from J, the gap between germline ends came to 5 bases. This CDR3 has 12 amino acids. CDR3 sequence (DNA): TGTGCCATCAGTGAGTCCTCTCGGGAGCTGTTTTTT. Its translation: CAISESSRELFF.

This chain links TRBV14 with TRBJ2-7; 11 nucleotides agree with TRBD1. Per germline, CDR1 SGHDN and CDR2 FVKESK. There are 15 residues in the CDR3. The trim removed 4 bases at V and 3 bases at J, leaving 5 bases unmatched. The CDR3 protein is CASSRGGTGGYEQYF. The CDR3 DNA reads as TGTGCCAGCAGCCGGGGGGGGACAGGGGGCTACGAGCAGTACTTC.

This sequence joins TRBV5-8 and TRBJ2-3, with 14 bases identical to TRBD2. CDR1 and CDR2 (germline): SGHTS, YDEGEE. The trim removed 4 bases at V and 1 base at J, leaving 5 bases unmatched. The CDR3 consists of 17 residues. The chain's CDR3 is CASSTGLAGGGTDTQYF. In DNA, the CDR3 is TGTGCCAGCAGCACCGGACTAGCGGGGGGCGGCACAGATACGCAGTATTTT.

This chain connects TRBV7-2 to TRBJ2-7; no definite D call. This CDR3 region has 14 residues. Germline-derived CDR1 and CDR2 are SGHTA and FQGNSA. V shed 1 base and J shed 5 bases, with 12 bases lying between them. CDR3 in amino acids: CASSLGVSPNEQYF. Here the CDR3 DNA reads TGTGCCAGCAGCTTAGGCGTAAGTCCTAACGAGCAGTACTTC.

J is TRBJ2-3 and V is TRBV18, with 7 bases aligning to TRBD2. The CDR3 is made up of 15 amino acids. The J segment lost 1 base and the V segment lost 8 bases, leaving 9 bases of the junction unmatched. The germline V gene encodes CDR1 KGHSH and CDR2 LQKENI. In DNA form, the CDR3 reads TGTGCCAGCACTATTTCGGCGGGGGGCACAGATACGCAGTATTTT. Translation gives CASTISAGGTDTQYF.

The V gene is TRBV11-2, the J gene TRBJ2-7; 9 bases match TRBD1. Germline V gives CDR1 SGHAT, CDR2 FQNNGV. This CDR3 contains 15 residues. V shed 0 bases, J shed 1 base, and the junction held 1 base outside the gene matches. CDR3: CASSLEGTGSYEQYF. As DNA, the CDR3 is TGTGCCAGCAGCTTAGAGGGGACAGGGTCCTACGAGCAGTACTTC.

This clone came up a few times. The chain couples TRBV4-3 to TRBJ2-7; 8 nucleotides agree with TRBD1. V lost 1 base and J lost 4; bases outside the gene matches: 12. The length of the CDR3 is 17 residues. Germline assignment: CDR1 LGHNA and CDR2 YSLEER. CDR3 bases: TGCGCCAGCAGCCAAGCTTACTCTTCTGGACAGGGTTACGAGCAGTACTTC. Its translation: CASSQAYSSGQGYEQYF.

The rearrangement uses TRBV9 and TRBJ2-5, with D possibly matching TRBD1 (6 bases). This CDR3 has 17 amino acids. CDR1 is SGDLS and CDR2 is YYNGEE in the germline V gene. The V end lost 0 bases, the J end lost 5 bases, and 20 bases lay between the germline ends. This CDR3 is CASSVEATGTFRETQYF. Written as DNA, the CDR3 is TGTGCCAGCAGCGTAGAAGCGACAGGAACGTTCAGGGAGACCCAGTACTTC.

In its sample, this clone was seen once. This sequence joins TRBV5-6 and TRBJ2-3; weak D call: TRBD1 (6 bases). The CDR3 covers 17 residues. The ends were cut back, 1 base at V and 2 bases at J, with 17 bases in the middle. Germline CDR1 and CDR2: SGHDT and YYEEEE. CDR3 nucleotide sequence: TGTGCCAGCAGCTTGAATCCGGACAGCCACTACACAGATACGCAGTATTTT. Residues: CASSLNPDSHYTDTQYF.

The chain is built from TRBV18 and TRBJ1-1; D possibly corresponds to TRBD1 (6 bases). V lost 5 bases to trimming and J lost 1 base, with 11 bases between them. CDR3 size: 14 residues. Germline V gives CDR1 KGHSH, CDR2 LQKENI. The CDR3 sequence: CASSSYRENTEAFF. The CDR3 DNA sequence: TGTGCCAGCTCATCCTACAGGGAGAACACTGAAGCTTTCTTT.

The chain couples TRBV29-1 to TRBJ2-2; a possible D gene is TRBD2 (5 bases). V lost 6 bases and J lost 4, with 15 bases in between. Germline CDR1 and CDR2: SQVTM and ANQGSEA. The length of the CDR3 is 14 residues. The CDR3 reads CSVGGGAFTGELFF. DNA of the CDR3: TGCAGCGTAGGAGGTGGCGCGTTCACCGGGGAGCTGTTTTTT.